This T cell receptor beta chain is drawn from a study of T cell responses to AZD1222 COVID-19 vaccine. Overall study results and limits: With dominance at 160-218 and 743-854, vaccine-associated CD4 TCRs spanned spike.

This clone was detected a few times. Its antigen is still unknown. Clones were sequenced by immunoSEQ multiplex PCR, and TCRdb holds only the in-frame ones, with some missing. The data contain 110,000 to 150,000 clones, approximately 90% of them singletons. Germline-derived CDR1 and CDR2 are MNHNS and SASEGT. The length of the CDR3 is 18 residues. Trimming cost V 2 bases and J 2 bases; bases outside gene matches: 13. The chain is built from TRBV6-1 and TRBJ2-5; 8 nucleotides agree with TRBD2. This material consisted of peripheral blood, taken 28 days after the second AZD1222 dose. The TCR sequence derives from an adult who received the AZD1222 COVID-19 vaccine. The CDR3 nucleotides are TGTGCCAGCAGTGAACCTGGGAACGCGGGAGGACCACAAGAGACCCAGTACTTC. Its protein is CASSEPGNAGGPQETQYF.